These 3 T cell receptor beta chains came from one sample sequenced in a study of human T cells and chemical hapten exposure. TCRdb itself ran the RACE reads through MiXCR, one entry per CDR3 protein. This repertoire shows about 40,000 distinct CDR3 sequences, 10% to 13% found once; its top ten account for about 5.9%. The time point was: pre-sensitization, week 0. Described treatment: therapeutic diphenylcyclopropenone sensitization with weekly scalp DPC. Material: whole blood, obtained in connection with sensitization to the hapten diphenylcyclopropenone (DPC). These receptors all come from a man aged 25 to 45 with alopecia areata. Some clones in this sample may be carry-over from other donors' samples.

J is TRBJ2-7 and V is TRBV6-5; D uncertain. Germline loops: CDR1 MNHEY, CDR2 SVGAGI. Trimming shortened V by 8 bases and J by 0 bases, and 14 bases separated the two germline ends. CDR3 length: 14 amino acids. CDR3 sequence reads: CASGRTVVSYEQYF. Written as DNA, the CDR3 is TGTGCCAGCGGTCGGACGGTCGTCTCCTACGAGCAGTACTTC.

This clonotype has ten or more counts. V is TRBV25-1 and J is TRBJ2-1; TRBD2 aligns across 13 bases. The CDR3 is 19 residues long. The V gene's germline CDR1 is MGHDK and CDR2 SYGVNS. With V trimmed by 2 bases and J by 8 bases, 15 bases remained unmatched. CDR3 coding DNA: TGTGCCAGCAGTGAAGTGCCGTGGCTCGGACTAGCGGGAGAGGATGAGCAGTTCTTC. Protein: CASSEVPWLGLAGEDEQFF.

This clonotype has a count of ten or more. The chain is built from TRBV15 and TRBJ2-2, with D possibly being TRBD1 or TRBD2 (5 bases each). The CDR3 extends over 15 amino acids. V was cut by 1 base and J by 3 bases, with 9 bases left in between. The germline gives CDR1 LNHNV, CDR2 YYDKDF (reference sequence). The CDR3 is CATSRGDRYTGELFF. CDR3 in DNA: TGTGCCACCAGCAGAGGGGACCGCTACACCGGGGAGCTGTTTTTT.